The present T cell receptor (beta chain) was sequenced within a study of chronic HIV infection and antiretroviral therapy. This CDR3 comprises 13 residues. With 3 bases removed from V and 5 bases from J, the gap between germline ends came to 10 bases. CDR1 and CDR2 from the germline V gene are MNHEY and SMNVEV (reference sequence). This clonotype has a handful of counts. TCRdb ran MiXCR on the 5' RACE reads and lists one entry per CDR3 protein. The sample records just over 30,000 distinct CDR3 sequences, 8% to 10% being singletons. V is TRBV27 and J is TRBJ1-1; D not resolved. This TCR came from an adult who had HIV and had not received antiretroviral therapy, or was an uninfected healthy control (not recorded which). The specimen was peripheral blood. CDR3 residues: CASSLSLGTEAFF. The DNA of the CDR3 is TGTGCCAGCAGTTTGAGTTTAGGGACTGAAGCTTTCTTT.